The TCR beta chain described here comes from a study of identical twins. Broader study findings: Twin pairs had excess sharing that was weaker in beta out-of-frame sequences. Insertion counts were lower in abundant cord blood beta clonotypes, a trend that memory repertoires did not show.

There are 15 residues in the CDR3. Germline CDR1 reads SGHRS; CDR2 reads YFSETQ. V was clipped by 0 bases and J by 3 bases, with 9 bases between them. A universal primer site was added by template switching, and unique molecular identifiers were carried by the cDNA. In TCRdb, the 5' RACE reads were re-called with MiXCR into one record per CDR3 protein. The sample includes 450,000 to 500,000 distinct CDR3 sequences, roughly an eighth of them seen just once. The table lists this clonotype with many counts. The target antigen is unknown. The data also belong to a second study, concerning yellow fever vaccine responses in identical twins.

This chain links TRBV5-1 with TRBJ2-2; a weak D match, TRBD2 (6 bases). The TCR sequence derives from a woman aged 18-29 years in good health. The source material was CD4+ T cells sorted from blood. This chain's CDR3 is CASSLGDFYTGELFF. CDR3 in DNA: TGCGCCAGCAGCTTGGGGGACTTTTACACCGGGGAGCTGTTTTTT.